This T cell receptor (beta chain) was sequenced for a study of blood T cell repertoires in COVID-19. The table lists this clone with a few counts. Additional DNA sequences in this sample encode the identical CDR3. Authors' analysis steps: Reference gene primers were amplified, and this amplification served to estimate nucleated cell counts. Data came from immunoSEQ multiplex PCR; TCRdb stores just in-frame clones and leaves some out. V and J calls and clone size are as listed in that table; D and trimming were resolved from the DNA. The sample holds 250,000 to 300,000 clones; almost 85% are singletons and the top ten take 4.5% to 5.5%. Germline V CDR1 and CDR2: LGHDT, YNNKEL (reference sequence). The CDR3 is 11 residues long. Between the trimmed V and J ends, which lost 1 base and 8 bases, there was a span of 5 bases.

The source is a man between 50 and 59 years old with active or convalescent COVID-19. This sequence joins TRBV3-1 (or the pseudogene TRBV3-2) and TRBJ1-2; D unclear. The sequencing input was peripheral blood. The CDR3 is CASSQAGGYTF. The CDR3 region has the DNA TGTGCCAGCAGCCAAGCAGGCGGCTACACCTTC.